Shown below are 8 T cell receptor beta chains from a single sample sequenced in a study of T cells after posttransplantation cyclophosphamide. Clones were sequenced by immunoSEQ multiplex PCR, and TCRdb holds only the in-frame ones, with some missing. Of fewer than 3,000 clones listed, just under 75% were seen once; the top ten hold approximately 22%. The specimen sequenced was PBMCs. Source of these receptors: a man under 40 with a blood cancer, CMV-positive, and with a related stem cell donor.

The CDR3 bases are TGCGCCAGCAGCCAAGATTTCGGGACTTACACCGGGGAGCTGTTTTTT. Translation gives CASSQDFGTYTGELFF. The rearrangement uses TRBV4-3 and TRBJ2-2; D possibly corresponds to TRBD2 (6 bases). Germline lookup yields CDR1 LGHNA and CDR2 YSLEER. The germline V and J ends were trimmed by 0 bases and 3 bases, with 11 bases remaining between them. This CDR3 contains 16 residues.

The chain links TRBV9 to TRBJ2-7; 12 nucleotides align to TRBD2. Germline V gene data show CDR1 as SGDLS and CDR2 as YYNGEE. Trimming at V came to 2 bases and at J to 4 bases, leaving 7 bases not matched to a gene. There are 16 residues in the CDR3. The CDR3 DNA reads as TGTGCCAGCAGCGTTTCCCTAGCGGGAGGGCCGTACGAGCAGTACTTC. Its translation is CASSVSLAGGPYEQYF. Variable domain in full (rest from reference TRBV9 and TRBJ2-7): DSGVTQTPKHLITATGQRVTLRCSPRSGDLSVYWYQQSLDQGLQFLIQYYNGEERAKGNILERFSAQQFPDLHSELNLSSLELGDSALYFCASSVSLAGGPYEQYFGPGTRLTVT.

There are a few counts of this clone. Here the CDR3 reads CASSSSDRRYYEQYF. The DNA for the CDR3 is TGTGCCAGCAGTTCCTCGGACAGGCGCTACTACGAGCAGTACTTC. The V gene is TRBV11-2, the J gene TRBJ2-7; 7 positions match TRBD1. V shed 6 bases and J 3 bases; nucleotides not matched to a gene: 11. The CDR3 spans 15 residues. Germline CDR1 and CDR2: SGHAT and FQNNGV.

In nucleotides, the CDR3 is TGCGCCAGCAGCCAGTTTTCGGGAGGGCAAGAGACCCAGTACTTC. It encodes CASSQFSGGQETQYF. The chain uses TRBV4-3 and TRBJ2-5, with 8 bases fitting TRBD2. The CDR3 totals 15 residues. With 3 bases clipped from V and 2 bases from J, the junction kept 5 bases outside the gene matches. The germline CDR1 and CDR2 sequences are LGHNA and YSLEER.

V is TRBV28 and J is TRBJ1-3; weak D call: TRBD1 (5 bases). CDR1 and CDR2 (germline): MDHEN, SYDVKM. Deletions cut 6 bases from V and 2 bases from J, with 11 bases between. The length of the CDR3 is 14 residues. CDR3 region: CASSLSGPGNTIYF. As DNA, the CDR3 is TGTGCCAGCAGCCTTTCAGGGCCTGGAAACACCATATATTTT.

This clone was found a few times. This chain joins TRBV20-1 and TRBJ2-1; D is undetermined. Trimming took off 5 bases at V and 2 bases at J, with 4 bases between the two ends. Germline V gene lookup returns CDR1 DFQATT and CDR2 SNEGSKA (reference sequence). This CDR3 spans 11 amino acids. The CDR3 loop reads CSASAYNEQFF. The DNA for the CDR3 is TGCAGTGCTTCGGCCTACAATGAGCAGTTCTTC.

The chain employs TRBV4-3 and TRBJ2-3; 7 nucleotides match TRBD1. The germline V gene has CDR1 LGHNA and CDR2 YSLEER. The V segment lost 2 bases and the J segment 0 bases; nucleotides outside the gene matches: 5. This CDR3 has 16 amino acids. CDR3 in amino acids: CASSQNPGGSTDTQYF. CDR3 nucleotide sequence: TGCGCCAGCAGCCAAAATCCAGGGGGAAGCACAGATACGCAGTATTTT.

The CDR3 loop is CASSGLAVNEQFF. Written as DNA, the CDR3 is TGTGCCAGCAGCGGACTAGCGGTCAATGAGCAGTTCTTC. V is TRBV6-6 and J is TRBJ2-1; the match to TRBD2 covers 10 bases. The CDR3 loop spans 13 amino acids. Germline V gene sequence: CDR1 MNHNY, CDR2 SVGAGI (reference sequence). V shed 6 bases, J shed 6 bases, and the junction held 2 bases outside the gene matches.